This is a list of T cell receptor beta chains from one sample in a study of post-analysis software for immune sequencing data. TCRdb recomputed calls from the PCR reads with MiXCR, one row per CDR3 protein. The sample has about 540,000 distinct CDR3 sequences, less than 40% seen once. Sequenced input: blood. The receptors come from a girl aged 2-17 years with multiple sclerosis. Each CDR3 is given with its conserved first and last residue.

v_gene	j_gene	CDR3aa
TRBV10-1	TRBJ1-1	CASSEGRGAMNTEAFF
TRBV5-1	TRBJ2-3	CASIPQGDSTDTQYF
TRBV5-6	TRBJ2-1	CASSHLAGGPSVQFF
TRBV20-1	TRBJ1-1	CSARAGRGGTEAFF
TRBV12-3/TRBV12-4	TRBJ1-2	CASTLGTNYGYTF
TRBV6-4	TRBJ2-3	CASSDSWGGATSTDTQYF
TRBV20-1	TRBJ2-1	CSARGWGALRGNEQFF
TRBV6-1	TRBJ2-1	CASSSRDRLYNEQFF
TRBV7-8	TRBJ1-1	CASSLLAGEAFF
TRBV10-3	TRBJ2-1	CAISGPSGVYNEQFF
TRBV7-9	TRBJ1-5	CASSLTPGTDSNQPQHF
TRBV4-1	TRBJ1-4	CASRRGGDEKLFF
TRBV6-1	TRBJ2-1	CASSPDQGISNYNEQFF
TRBV18	TRBJ1-6	CASSPNSNSPLHF
TRBV19	TRBJ2-7	CASSIGTGEYEQYF
TRBV4-2	TRBJ2-5	CASSQVSGGQETQYF
TRBV20-1	TRBJ2-3	CSATTSGGFTDTQYF
TRBV29-1	TRBJ1-1	CSVEIGTGGTEAFF
TRBV20-1	TRBJ2-7	CSARGTQGFSYEQYF
TRBV7-9	TRBJ2-7	CASSFPGRGTYEQYF
TRBV20-1	TRBJ1-4	CSASTGGSNEKLFF
TRBV12-3/TRBV12-4	TRBJ1-1	CASSLNGGNTEAFF
TRBV6-2/TRBV6-3	TRBJ2-1	CASRLLGGTYNEQFF
TRBV20-1	TRBJ1-2	CSARDFGTGNGLGYTF
TRBV20-1	TRBJ2-7	CSASPAGGYEQYF
TRBV7-2	TRBJ1-1	CASSVVGRAGDTEAFF
TRBV29-1	TRBJ1-1	CSVEDEDTGNTEAFF
TRBV10-2	TRBJ2-3	CASTARHASGGRSDTQYF
TRBV6-1	TRBJ1-1	CASSEAPAANTEAFF
TRBV5-1	TRBJ2-1	CASSCWRSSYNEQFF